One sample yielded the 15 T cell receptor beta chains listed below, sequenced in a study of blood T cell repertoires in COVID-19. Using immunoSEQ multiplex PCR, the repertoire was profiled, and TCRdb retains in-frame clones only, with some absent. Of about 140,000 clones in the sample, around 80% are singletons; the top ten hold 8.8%. The sequenced sample consisted of peripheral blood. These receptors were obtained from a woman older than 75 in a cohort sampled during active or convalescent COVID-19.

This sequence joins TRBV2 and TRBJ2-1, with 10 bases identical to TRBD1. Germline trimming cut 8 bases from V and 3 bases from J; bases unmatched to any gene: 4. The CDR3 covers 14 residues. The germline gives CDR1 SNHLY, CDR2 FYNNEI. The CDR3 DNA is TGTGCCAGCCTTCGGACAGGGGGCTACAATGAGCAGTTCTTC. Protein sequence: CASLRTGGYNEQFF.

The table lists this clone with a count of one. The CDR3 DNA reads TGCGCCAGCAGCTTGGAGGGACAGATCAATGAGCAGTTCTTC. Translation: CASSLEGQINEQFF. The gene calls are TRBV5-1 and TRBJ2-1, with 7 bases that match TRBD1. CDR3 length: 14 amino acids. Germline V gene lookup returns CDR1 SGHRS and CDR2 YFSETQ. V lost 0 bases, J lost 6 bases, and 3 bases stayed unmatched. Variable domain in full (rest from reference TRBV5-1 and TRBJ2-1): KAGVTQTPRYLIKTRGQQVTLSCSPISGHRSVSWYQQTPGQGLQFLFEYFSETQRNKGNFPGRFSGRQFSNSRSEMNVSTLELGDSALYLCASSLEGQINEQFFGPGTRLTVL.

The V call is TRBV5-4, the J call TRBJ2-3; 12 nucleotides match TRBD2. The CDR3 is 17 amino acids. J was trimmed by 2 bases and V by 10 bases; bases with no gene match: 14. CDR1 is SGHNT and CDR2 is YYREEE in the germline V gene (reference sequence). In DNA, the CDR3 is TGTGCCGGGGCTAGCGGGGGGGCCCGGGGGGTCACAGATACGCAGTATTTT. Translating gives CAGASGGARGVTDTQYF. The full variable domain, with the rest looked up from reference TRBV5-4 and TRBJ2-3, is ETGVTQSPTHLIKTRGQQVTLRCSSQSGHNTVSWYQQALGQGPQFIFQYYREEENGRGNFPPRFSGLQFPNYSSELNVNALELDDSALYLCAGASGGARGVTDTQYFGPGTRLTVL.

V is TRBV18 and J is TRBJ2-3, with 9 bases matching TRBD1. V gave up 2 bases and J gave up 3 bases; unmatched junction bases: 3. CDR1 and CDR2 (germline): KGHSH, LQKENI. The CDR3 sequence is 15 residues long. Here the CDR3 DNA reads TGTGCCAGCTCACCAGGGACAGGGAGAACAGATACGCAGTATTTT. Its protein is CASSPGTGRTDTQYF.

This clone was recorded once. The chain employs TRBV7-9 and TRBJ2-7; no clear D. CDR3 size: 14 residues. Germline V gene data show CDR1 as SEHNR and CDR2 as FQNEAQ (reference sequence). Between the trimmed V and J ends, which lost 3 bases and 3 bases, there was a span of 12 bases. The CDR3 sequence: CASSFEQTHYEQYV. In nucleotides, the CDR3 is TGTGCCAGCAGCTTCGAACAGACCCACTACGAGCAGTACGTC.

Notes on this clone: At one of its ends the junction is not consistent with the germline gene, which may arise from a read error. The chain has TRBV7-9 and TRBJ1-2; D is undetermined. The CDR3 has 12 residues. Germline V CDR1 and CDR2: SEHNR, FQNEAQ (reference sequence). The CDR3 DNA is TGTGCCAGCAGCTTTCTCGGAGAGTTGAGTGCCTTC. Encoded protein: CASSFLGELSAF. The full variable domain, its missing parts supplied by reference TRBV7-9 and TRBJ1-2, is DTGVSQNPRHKITKRGQNVTFRCDPISEHNRLYWYRQTLGQGPEFLTYFQNEAQLEKSRLLSDRFSAERPKGSFSTLEIQRTEQGDSAMYLCASSFLGELSAFGSGTRLTVV.

This rearrangement joins TRBV19 to TRBJ2-5; possibly TRBD2 for D (5 bases). Germline lookup yields CDR1 LNHDA and CDR2 SQIVND (reference sequence). V lost 7 bases and J 4 bases, leaving 13 bases between the germline ends. The CDR3 is 13 amino acids. CDR3 amino acids: CASKADWGETQYF. The DNA of the CDR3 is TGTGCCAGTAAAGCGGACTGGGGAGAGACCCAGTACTTC.

The V gene is TRBV10-2, the J gene TRBJ1-1; maybe TRBD1 (6 bases). Germline CDR1 is WSHSY and CDR2 is SAAADI. Trimming stripped 7 bases from V and 2 bases from J, with 11 bases between. The CDR3 runs to 13 residues. The CDR3 is CASKGTLNTEAFF. CDR3 DNA: TGCGCCAGCAAGGGGACACTTAACACTGAAGCTTTCTTT.

The chain has TRBV28 and TRBJ2-6; TRBD2 is a possible D gene (6 bases). V lost 4 bases, J lost 2 bases, and 12 bases lay in between. CDR1 and CDR2 (germline): MDHEN, SYDVKM. The CDR3 is made up of 16 amino acids. CDR3 sequence (DNA): TGTGCCAGCAGTTCATGGGCGGGGCCTGGGGCCAACGTCCTGACTTTC. Translating it yields CASSSWAGPGANVLTF.

This chain connects TRBV30 to TRBJ1-6; 9 bases are a match to TRBD1. The CDR3 has 13 residues. Germline-derived CDR1 and CDR2 are GTSNPN and SVGIG (reference sequence). The junction had 1 base not matched to a gene; V was cut back by 3 bases and J by 7 bases. The CDR3: CAWSDRGNSPLHF. CDR3 coding DNA: TGTGCCTGGAGCGACAGGGGGAATTCACCCCTCCACTTT.

The chain carries TRBV4-1 and TRBJ2-1; 7 nucleotides align to TRBD1. The CDR3 is made up of 14 amino acids. Germline CDR1 is MGHRA and CDR2 is YSYEKL. The trim removed 3 bases at V and 11 bases at J, leaving 10 bases unmatched. CDR3 residues: CASSHVPGTDKQFF. CDR3 nucleotide sequence: TGCGCCAGCAGCCACGTACCTGGGACAGACAAGCAGTTCTTC.

V is TRBV27 and J is TRBJ1-6, with D perhaps matching TRBD1 (6 bases). The CDR3 sequence is 17 residues long. V was clipped by 2 bases and J by 9 bases, with 20 bases between them. The V gene's germline CDR1 is MNHEY and CDR2 SMNVEV (reference sequence). CDR3 nucleotides: TGTGCCAGCAGTTTAATTACCCAAGGGGGTTTTTCTTCACCCCTCCACTTT. Translation gives CASSLITQGGFSSPLHF.

The chain has TRBV5-8 and TRBJ2-3; 7 bases are shared with TRBD2. Unmatched junction bases numbered 10, after V lost 6 bases and J lost 3 bases. Per the germline V gene, CDR1 is SGHTS and CDR2 is YDEGEE. The CDR3 length is 15 residues. The DNA of the CDR3 is TGTGCCAGCACCCTTATGGGGGGGAAAACAGATACGCAGTATTTT. Translation: CASTLMGGKTDTQYF.

The CDR3 region is CASNLDRRSSYEQYV. CDR3 in DNA: TGTGCCAGCAACCTAGACAGGAGAAGCTCCTACGAGCAGTACGTC. The rearrangement joins TRBV27 to TRBJ2-7, with D possibly matching TRBD1 (6 bases). CDR1 is MNHEY and CDR2 is SMNVEV in the germline V gene (reference sequence). This CDR3 contains 15 residues. The V gene lost 7 bases and the J gene lost 0 bases, with 16 bases spanning the gap.

This chain connects TRBV30 to TRBJ2-5; tentative D call: TRBD2 (5 bases). Germline-derived CDR1 and CDR2 are GTSNPN and SVGIG (reference sequence). The CDR3 spans 13 residues. Trimming stripped 1 base from V and 9 bases from J, with 15 bases between. CDR3 in amino acids: CAWSGYPPRAQYF. CDR3 coding DNA: TGTGCCTGGAGTGGATACCCCCCGAGGGCCCAGTACTTC.